Detailed here is one T cell receptor beta chain. Via MiXCR, TCRdb re-called the RT-PCR reads, giving one row per CDR3 protein. This table has about 500,000 distinct CDR3 sequences, roughly 13% appearing once. The source of the sample is a study of response to subunit inactivated influenza vaccine. In germline, CDR1 is LGHNA, CDR2 YNFKEQ. There are 13 residues in the CDR3. Trimming cost V 3 bases and J 6 bases; bases outside gene matches: 2. The material sequenced was PBMCs from blood, taken 45 days after vaccination. The rearrangement joins TRBV4-2 to TRBJ2-1; 7 bases align to TRBD2. The sequence derives from a man aged 45 to 65 who received an inactivated influenza vaccine. Here the CDR3 reads CASSQGEGNEQFF. The CDR3, as DNA: TGTGCCAGCAGCCAGGGGGAGGGCAATGAGCAGTTCTTC.